A single sample gave rise to the 19 T cell receptor beta chains below, sequenced in a study of OX40 agonist ivuxolimab in advanced cancers. TCRdb's table, derived via immunoSEQ multiplex PCR, lists solely in-frame clones and lacks some. The sample records more than 45,000 clones, approximately 82% being singletons. This material consisted of CD4+ or CD8+ T cells sorted from blood, taken in a trial of the OX40 agonist ivuxolimab. Source of these receptors: an adult with an advanced solid tumor such as melanoma, head and neck, liver or kidney cancer.

This clone turned up a few times. The chain has TRBV28 and TRBJ1-4, with D possibly being TRBD1 (5 bases). CDR1 and CDR2 from the germline V gene are MDHEN and SYDVKM. The CDR3 runs to 16 residues. Trimming took off 5 bases at V and 0 bases at J, with 13 bases between the two ends. CDR3 nucleotide sequence: TGTGCCAGCAGTCGTCGGGACGGTGCAACTAATGAAAAACTGTTTTTT. It encodes CASSRRDGATNEKLFF.

This chain uses TRBV30 with TRBJ1-5; possibly TRBD1 for D (5 bases). The CDR3 loop spans 15 amino acids. Trimming pared 4 bases from V and 8 bases from J, leaving 21 bases between. Germline CDR1 reads GTSNPN; CDR2 reads SVGIG (reference sequence). Here the CDR3 DNA reads TGTGCCTGGAAGGGGAGGGAAGGTGATTTAGAGCCCCAGCATTTT. Translating it yields CAWKGREGDLEPQHF. Combining the CDR3 with reference TRBV30 and TRBJ1-5 gives the whole variable domain SQTIHQWPATLVQPVGSPLSLECTVEGTSNPNLYWYRQAAGRGLQLLFYSVGIGQISSEVPQNLSASRPQDRQFILSSKKLLLSDSGFYLCAWKGREGDLEPQHFGDGTRLSIL.

The rearrangement uses TRBV7-9 and TRBJ2-3; tentatively, D is TRBD2 (6 bases). Between the trimmed V and J ends, which lost 3 bases and 4 bases, there was a span of 14 bases. The V gene's germline CDR1 is SEHNR and CDR2 FQNEAQ (reference sequence). The CDR3 length is 15 residues. CDR3 nucleotides: TGTGCCAGCAGCTTTAGCGGAGTCGGACCAGATACGCAGTATTTT. It yields the protein CASSFSGVGPDTQYF.

The chain's CDR3 is CASSPSGGRRNQPQHF. The CDR3 DNA reads TGCGCCAGCAGCCCCTCAGGGGGCCGAAGGAATCAGCCCCAGCATTTT. This chain uses TRBV5-1 with TRBJ1-5; the match to TRBD1 covers 8 bases. The junction had 10 bases not matched to a gene; V was cut back by 4 bases and J by 4 bases. Germline V CDR1 and CDR2: SGHRS, YFSETQ. The CDR3 sequence is 16 residues long.

The V and J genes are TRBV6-6 and TRBJ2-7; D might be TRBD1 (5 bases). Trimming left V 7 bases short and J 0 bases short, with 10 bases between. This CDR3 is built from 13 residues. CDR1 is MNHNY, CDR2 SVGAGI, per germline (reference sequence). CDR3 sequence: CASMETDSYEQYF. Written as DNA, the CDR3 is TGTGCCAGCATGGAGACAGACTCCTACGAGCAGTACTTC.

This clone was seen only once. The J gene is TRBJ1-5, the V gene TRBV19, with TRBD1 identical over 8 bases. This CDR3 region has 13 residues. Germline loops: CDR1 LNHDA, CDR2 SQIVND (reference sequence). The V segment lost 7 bases and the J segment 6 bases; nucleotides outside the gene matches: 5. The CDR3 coding sequence is TGTGCCAGTAAAGACAGGGGTGTTCAGCCCCAGCATTTT. It specifies CASKDRGVQPQHF.

The chain combines TRBV28 with TRBJ2-7; D remains unclear. The CDR3 has 14 residues. Germline-derived CDR1 and CDR2 are MDHEN and SYDVKM. Trimming stripped 6 bases from V and 7 bases from J, with 19 bases between. CDR3 loop: CASRPHGPPWEQYF. For the CDR3, the DNA is TGTGCCAGCAGGCCCCACGGACCCCCTTGGGAGCAGTACTTC.

This clone showed up just once. The chain uses TRBV14 and TRBJ2-1, with TRBD2 matching 8 bases. The junction had 12 bases not matched to a gene; V was cut back by 4 bases and J by 4 bases. The V gene's germline CDR1 is SGHDN and CDR2 FVKESK. This CDR3 is 17 amino acids long. CDR3 protein: CASSPVRYGGGYNEQFF. The CDR3 nucleotides are TGTGCCAGCAGCCCCGTGCGTTACGGGGGGGGTTACAATGAGCAGTTCTTC. Together with reference TRBV14 and TRBJ2-1, the CDR3 gives the full variable domain: EAGVTQFPSHSVIEKGQTVTLRCDPISGHDNLYWYRRVMGKEIKFLLHFVKESKQDESGMPNNRFLAERTGGTYSTLKVQPAELEDSGVYFCASSPVRYGGGYNEQFFGPGTRLTVL.

V gene TRBV5-4 combines with J gene TRBJ2-5; 7 bases map to TRBD2. Germline trimming cut 4 bases from V and 3 bases from J; bases unmatched to any gene: 6. Germline values: CDR1 SGHNT, CDR2 YYREEE (reference sequence). This CDR3 contains 14 residues. The CDR3 bases are TGTGCCAGCAGCCCCGGGGACTACAAAGAGACCCAGTACTTC. Residues: CASSPGDYKETQYF.

This chain joins TRBV6-5 and TRBJ1-2; D gene uncertain. V was clipped by 2 bases and J by 4 bases, with 8 bases between them. Germline CDR1 is MNHEY and CDR2 is SVGAGI. CDR3 length: 13 amino acids. CDR3 protein: CASSYSLVYGYTF. As DNA, the CDR3 is TGTGCCAGCAGTTACAGTTTGGTCTATGGCTACACCTTC.

The chain has TRBV4-1 and TRBJ1-4, with D maybe TRBD1 (6 bases). CDR3 length: 19 amino acids. Trimming stripped 0 bases from V and 5 bases from J, with 22 bases between. CDR1 MGHRA and CDR2 YSYEKL come from the germline V gene. The CDR3 is CASSQDAGQGSQPNEKLFF. The CDR3 DNA reads TGCGCCAGCAGCCAAGATGCGGGGCAGGGGTCTCAACCAAATGAAAAACTGTTTTTT.

The gene calls are TRBV7-8 and TRBJ2-7, with a tentative D call TRBD1 (6 bases). Trimming pared 5 bases from V and 3 bases from J, leaving 20 bases between. Germline V gene lookup returns CDR1 SGHVS and CDR2 FQNEAQ. The CDR3 consists of 16 residues. The CDR3 protein is CASSTSRGLRFYEQYF. The CDR3 coding sequence is TGTGCCAGCAGCACCTCCAGGGGTTTGAGGTTCTACGAGCAGTACTTC.

The gene calls are TRBV5-1 and TRBJ1-6; D gene uncertain. The ends were cut back, 3 bases at V and 3 bases at J, with 16 bases in the middle. The germline gives CDR1 SGHRS, CDR2 YFSETQ. This CDR3 spans 17 amino acids. CDR3 sequence reads: CASSSHQTGSYNSPLHF. CDR3 nucleotides: TGCGCCAGCAGCTCCCATCAGACGGGAAGCTATAATTCACCCCTCCACTTT.

The chain employs TRBV7-2 and TRBJ2-2; no clear D. The CDR3 has 15 amino acids. Trimming took 1 base from V and 0 from J, leaving 6 bases between them. Germline loops: CDR1 SGHTA, CDR2 FQGNSA. CDR3 protein: CASSLGGPNTGELFF. As DNA, the CDR3 is TGTGCCAGCAGCTTAGGGGGTCCGAACACCGGGGAGCTGTTTTTT.

This sequence joins TRBV6-1 and TRBJ1-2; D ambiguous. The CDR3 is 14 amino acids. Germline-derived CDR1 and CDR2 are MNHNS and SASEGT. The ends were cut back, 5 bases at V and 0 bases at J, with 10 bases in the middle. The CDR3 DNA follows: TGTGCCAGCAGTTTAGGACCGTCTAACTATGGCTACACCTTC. Residues: CASSLGPSNYGYTF.

This sequence joins TRBV11-3 and TRBJ2-7; a weak D match, TRBD1 (5 bases). CDR3 size: 15 residues. The germline CDR1 and CDR2 sequences are SGHNT and YENEEA. Deletions cut 2 bases from V and 1 base from J, with 12 bases between. The CDR3 loop is CASSLRQLLSYEQYF. DNA of the CDR3: TGTGCCAGCAGCTTAAGACAGTTACTGTCCTACGAGCAGTACTTC. The variable domain in full, completed from reference TRBV11-3 and TRBJ2-7, reads EAGVVQSPRYKIIEKKQPVAFWCNPISGHNTLYWYLQNLGQGPELLIRYENEEAVDDSQLPKDRFSAERLKGVDSTLKIQPAELGDSAVYLCASSLRQLLSYEQYFGPGTRLTVT.

The CDR3 sequence: CSVALAGGSQPQHF. CDR3 coding DNA: TGCAGCGTTGCCCTGGCAGGGGGCAGTCAGCCCCAGCATTTT. The chain recombines TRBV29-1 with TRBJ1-5, with TRBD1 matching 8 bases. Germline V CDR1 and CDR2: SQVTM, ANQGSEA. Losses at the gene ends were 4 bases for V and 6 bases for J; bases not matched to a gene: 8. This CDR3 contains 14 residues.

The chain links TRBV19 to TRBJ2-6; D unresolved. The V end lost 6 bases, the J end lost 0 bases, and 18 bases lay between the germline ends. The CDR3 consists of 18 residues. The V gene's germline CDR1 is LNHDA and CDR2 SQIVND (reference sequence). The CDR3 sequence: CASRKTSGPSSGANVLTF. CDR3 bases: TGTGCCAGTAGAAAGACGTCCGGTCCCTCCTCTGGGGCCAACGTCCTGACTTTC.

The chain carries TRBV10-3 and TRBJ2-3; no reliable D call. Per the germline V gene, CDR1 is ENHRY and CDR2 is SYGVKD. Trimming took off 6 bases at V and 6 bases at J, with 7 bases between the two ends. This CDR3 is 11 amino acids long. The CDR3 DNA reads as TGTGCCATCAGCGCAGCCGATACGCAGTATTTT. Its protein is CAISAADTQYF.